The subject of this entry is one T cell receptor beta chain. Its antigen remains undetermined. No per-base quality is available; no much larger clone lies one base away. The twin pairs came from the European Cystic Fibrosis Twin and Sibling Study Cohort, which recruited patients from more than 150 CF clinics across 14 European countries. Zygosity and CFTR genotype were confirmed in-house, and zygosity was tested by multiplex PCR of nine short tandem repeat loci. Peripheral blood was sampled from each twin, and clinical parameters were recorded on the day of blood sampling. Phenol/chloroform extraction was used to isolate genomic DNA from peripheral blood cells, and the DNA was then kept in TE buffer at 4 degrees C. Trimming removed 0 bases from V and 8 bases from J; the gene matches leave 7 bases unexplained. CDR1 and CDR2 (SGDLS, YYNGEE) derive from the germline V gene. Inclusive of the bounding cysteine and phenylalanine, the CDR3 is 14 residues long. The read is trimmed to its CDR3 DNA, 42 bases read in frame from base 1.

The data were taken from a study of monozygotic twins with cystic fibrosis (dated by TCRdb to the early 2020s). Describing the broader study: Barcoded libraries were prepared from roughly 3.3 micrograms of fragmented DNA with roughly 16 PCR cycles. To gauge how much genetics shapes V and J gene usage, the researchers compared TCR beta repertoires both within and across 16 monozygotic twin pairs who have cystic fibrosis. Made up mostly of children and adolescents, the cohort included ten female and six male twin pairs ranging in age from about 2.0 to 40 years, with a median of about 8.5 years. Twins were ranked among over a thousand cohort participants for weight-for-height and FEVPerc (FEV1 disease centile) on the day of blood sampling. Data for three of the twin pairs had been reported previously in another context.

Following the manufacturer's instructions, the researchers used the immunoSEQ immune profiling system to amplify TCR beta CDR3 regions via multiplex PCR. Sequencing was performed on an Illumina NextSeq system. Turning to the authors' computational methods: Sequence data were processed on the immunoSEQ Analyzer platform, and clonality was calculated as the square root of Simpson's index of productive rearrangements. Similarity in V and J usage was measured by Jensen-Shannon distance, and OLGA was used to compute CDR3 generation probabilities. The researchers looked up shared CDR3 sequences in the immuneACCESS database (August 2020) and in VDJdb (December 2020). The immuneACCESS repertoire file appears here via TCRdb, limited to in-frame rearrangements. These files lack a portion of the clones; in checked studies, under half of the deficit traces to unresolved V genes, and the cause of the others is not known. V, J and clone size are those of that table, while D and trimming were read from the DNA. The sample table records around 30,000 clones; 90% of these occur just once. The ten largest clonotypes hold approximately 0.5% of the sample.

The paper's findings and limits, for the study overall: Simpson clonality was generally low (median about 0.0095), suggesting a naive-dominated repertoire, with higher clonality in the most severely affected patients. V gene usage was most similar to the co-twin in 13 of 16 pairs, and J usage was most similar to the co-twin in 8 of 16 pairs, which suggests genetic constraints. No association turned up between shared CDR3 numbers and age, concordance or disease severity, and the cohort was small. Monozygotic CF twin pairs shared significantly more nucleotide-identical clonotypes within each pair than unrelated CF individuals shared with one another (P = 0.000026, Mann-Whitney).

The source is a girl aged 2-10 years with cystic fibrosis. What was sequenced was blood. In this chain, TRBV9 is recombined with TRBJ1-2; TRBD1 matches 7 bases in the middle. The nucleotides are TGTGCCAGCAGCGTAGCGGGGACAGTGAGAGGCTACACCTTC. It codes for CASSVAGTVRGYTF.